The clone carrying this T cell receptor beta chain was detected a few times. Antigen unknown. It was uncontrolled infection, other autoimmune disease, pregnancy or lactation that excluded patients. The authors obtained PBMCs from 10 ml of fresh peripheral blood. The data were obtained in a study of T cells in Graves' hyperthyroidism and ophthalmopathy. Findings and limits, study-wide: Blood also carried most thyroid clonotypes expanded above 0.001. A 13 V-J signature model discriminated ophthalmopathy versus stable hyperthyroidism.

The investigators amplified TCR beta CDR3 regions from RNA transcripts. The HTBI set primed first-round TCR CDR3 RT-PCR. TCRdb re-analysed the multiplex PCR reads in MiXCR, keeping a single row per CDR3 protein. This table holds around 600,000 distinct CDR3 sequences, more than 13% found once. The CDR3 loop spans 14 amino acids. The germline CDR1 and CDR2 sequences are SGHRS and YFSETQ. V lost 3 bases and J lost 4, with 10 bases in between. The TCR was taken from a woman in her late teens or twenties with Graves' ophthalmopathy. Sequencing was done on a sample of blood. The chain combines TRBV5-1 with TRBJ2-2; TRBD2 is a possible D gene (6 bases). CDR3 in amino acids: CASSSLEGTGELFF. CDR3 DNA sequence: TGCGCCAGCAGCTCCTTGGAGGGCACCGGGGAGCTGTTTTTT.